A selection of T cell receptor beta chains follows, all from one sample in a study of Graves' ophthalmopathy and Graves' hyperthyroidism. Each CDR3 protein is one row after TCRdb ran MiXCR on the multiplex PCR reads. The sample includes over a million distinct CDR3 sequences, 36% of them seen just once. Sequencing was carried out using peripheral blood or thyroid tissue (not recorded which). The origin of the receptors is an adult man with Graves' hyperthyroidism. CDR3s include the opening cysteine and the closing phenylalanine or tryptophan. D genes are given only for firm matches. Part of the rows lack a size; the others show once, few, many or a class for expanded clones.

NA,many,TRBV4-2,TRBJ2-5,TGTGCCAGCAGCCAAGAGTCTTTGCTCCAAGAGACCCAGTACTTC,CASSQESLLQETQYF
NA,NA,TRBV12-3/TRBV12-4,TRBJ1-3,TGTGCCAGCAGTAACGGACAGCTCGGAAACACCATATATTTT,CASSNGQLGNTIYF
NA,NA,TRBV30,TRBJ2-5,TGTGCCTGGAGTGTACTACAGGGAAAGACCCAGTACTTC,CAWSVLQGKTQYF
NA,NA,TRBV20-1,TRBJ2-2,TGCAGTGCTAGCGGTTCAGAAGTCTTCGGGGAGCTGTTTTTT,CSASGSEVFGELFF
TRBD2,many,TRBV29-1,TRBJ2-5,TGCAGCGTTGGCTTAGCGGGGGGGCGGGAGACCCAGTACTTC,CSVGLAGGRETQYF
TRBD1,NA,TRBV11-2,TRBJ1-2,TGTGCCAGCAGCATTAACCGGGACAGAGGATATGGCTACACCTTC,CASSINRDRGYGYTF
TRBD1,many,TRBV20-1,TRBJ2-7,TGCAGTGCTAGTGGATACAGGGGATCCTACGAGCAGTACTTC,CSASGYRGSYEQYF
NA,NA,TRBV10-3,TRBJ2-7,TGTGCCATCAGTGAGTACTGGGGATACGAGCAGTACTTC,CAISEYWGYEQYF
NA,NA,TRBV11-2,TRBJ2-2,TGTGCCAGCAGCCCATCAGGGTTTTACACCGGGGAGCTGTTTTTT,CASSPSGFYTGELFF
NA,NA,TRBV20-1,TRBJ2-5,TGCAGTGCTAGCCACTCGAGACGACTTTGGGAAGAGACCCAGTACTTC,CSASHSRRLWEETQYF
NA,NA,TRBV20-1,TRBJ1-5,TGCAGTGCTAGAGATCGAACGGGAATCAATAGCAATCAGCCCCAGCATTTT,CSARDRTGINSNQPQHF
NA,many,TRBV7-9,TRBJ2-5,TGTGCCAGCAGCCTCGAAGTGGGTCAAGAGACCCAGTACTTC,CASSLEVGQETQYF
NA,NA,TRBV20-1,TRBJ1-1,TGCAGTGCTAGAAATCGCATAGGCCTAAACACTGAAGCTTTCTTT,CSARNRIGLNTEAFF
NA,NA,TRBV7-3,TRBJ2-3,TGTGCCAGCAGCCGACGTCCTGGAGATACGCAGTATTTT,CASSRRPGDTQYF
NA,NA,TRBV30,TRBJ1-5,TGTGCCTGGAGTGTCGTGGACAATCAGCCCCAGCATTTT,CAWSVVDNQPQHF
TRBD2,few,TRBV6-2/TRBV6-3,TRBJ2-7,TGTGCCAGCAGCTATCGGGGGACTAGCGGGATCTACGAGCAGTACTTC,CASSYRGTSGIYEQYF
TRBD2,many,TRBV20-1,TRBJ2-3,TGCAGTGCTATAATAGCGGGAGGCAGCACAGATACGCAGTATTTT,CSAIIAGGSTDTQYF
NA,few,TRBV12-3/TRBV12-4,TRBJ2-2,TGTGCCAGCAGTTTCGCGAAACCCAACCCGAGGACCGGGGAGCTGTTTTTT,CASSFAKPNPRTGELFF
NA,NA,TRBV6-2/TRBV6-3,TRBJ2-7,TGTGCCAGCAGCCCGGACATCTTCACCTACGAGCAGTACTTC,CASSPDIFTYEQYF
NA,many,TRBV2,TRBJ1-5,TGTGCCAGCGGTTCGGCACGGGGCAATCAGCCCCAGCATTTT,CASGSARGNQPQHF
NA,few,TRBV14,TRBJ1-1,TGTGCCAGCAGCCCCTGGCCCAGGATGAACACTGAAGCTTTCTTT,CASSPWPRMNTEAFF
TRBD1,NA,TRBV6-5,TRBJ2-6,TGTGCCAGCAGTTACGGGCTTGGGGGACAGGGGTCTGGGGCCAACGTCCTGACTTTC,CASSYGLGGQGSGANVLTF
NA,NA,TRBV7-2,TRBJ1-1,TGTGCCAGCAGCTTAGGGGCCGCTTTCTTT,CASSLGAAFF
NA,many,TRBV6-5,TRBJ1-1,TGTGCCAGTAGTCGGCGGAACACTGAAGCTTTCTTT,CASSRRNTEAFF
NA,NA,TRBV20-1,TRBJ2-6,TGCAGTGCTCCCCTTCAGGGGGCCAACGTCCTGACTTTC,CSAPLQGANVLTF
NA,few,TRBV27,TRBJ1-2,TGTGCCACCAAACAGGAGACAGCTAACTATGGCTACACCTTC,CATKQETANYGYTF
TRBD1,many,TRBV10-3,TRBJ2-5,TGTGCCACCACGACAGGGTCGTTGGAGACCCAGTACTTC,CATTTGSLETQYF
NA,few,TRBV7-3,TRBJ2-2,TGTGCCAGCAGCTTATCGAGGGATGTCACCGGGGAGCTGTTTTTT,CASSLSRDVTGELFF
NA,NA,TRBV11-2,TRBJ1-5,TGTGCCAGCAGCGCTACAGACCTGGCCCAGCCCCAGCATTTT,CASSATDLAQPQHF
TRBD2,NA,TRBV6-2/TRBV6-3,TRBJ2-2,TGTGCCAGCAGTTTAGGACTAGCGGAGATTACCAACACCGGGGAGCTGTTTTTT,CASSLGLAEITNTGELFF
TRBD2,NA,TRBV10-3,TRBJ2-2,TGTGCCATCAGCGGGACTAGCGGGAGAGGTTTCGCCGGGGAGCTGTTTTTT,CAISGTSGRGFAGELFF
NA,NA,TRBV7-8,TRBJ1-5,TGTGCCAGCAGCCTAGGAGCAGCGCTCTATAGCAATCAGCCCCAGCATTTT,CASSLGAALYSNQPQHF
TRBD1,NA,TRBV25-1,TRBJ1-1,TGTGCCACTAGCCCCCCCGGGACAGGGAGCACTGAAGCTTTCTTT,CATSPPGTGSTEAFF
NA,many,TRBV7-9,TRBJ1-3,TGTGCCAGCAGCCCCCCTGACACCCCTGGAAACACCATATATTTT,CASSPPDTPGNTIYF
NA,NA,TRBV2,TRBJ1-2,TGTGCCAGCAAGGAGAAGGCAGTAAACTATGGCTACACCTTC,CASKEKAVNYGYTF
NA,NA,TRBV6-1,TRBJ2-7,TGTGCCAGCACCAGAAGATTCTACGAGCAGTACTTC,CASTRRFYEQYF
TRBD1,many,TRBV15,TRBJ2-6,TGTGCCACCAGCAGGGGGGACAGGGGGCGTTCTGGGGCCAACGTCCTGACTTTC,CATSRGDRGRSGANVLTF
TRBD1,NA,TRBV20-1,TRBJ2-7,TGCAGTGCCATAGGACAGGGGAGAACCTACGAGCAGTACTTC,CSAIGQGRTYEQYF